A selection of T cell receptor beta chains follows, all from one sample in a study of vaccination and CD4 T cells after COVID-19. Antigens for these TCRs are unknown. Via MiXCR, TCRdb re-called the PCR reads, giving one row per CDR3 protein. The sample holds roughly 11,000 distinct CDR3 sequences, approximately 50% seen once. The sample taken for sequencing was CD4+ T cells from blood, cultured in vitro. Receptors were obtained from a human donor who had recovered from COVID-19. Both conserved end residues are part of each CDR3. Each record gives: clone size, J gene, V gene, CDR3 length, D gene, CDR3 DNA, CDR3 protein. D genes are given only for firm matches. Size tells how often a clone was seen (once, few, many) or the class of an expanded clone, and some rows leave it out.

abundance: -
j_gene: TRBJ2-1
v_gene: TRBV6-1
len: 15
d_gene: -
CDR3nt: TGTGCCAGCATGCGGGATGCTGGCGTGCGTAATGAGCAGTTCTTC
CDR3aa: CASMRDAGVRNEQFF

abundance: -
j_gene: TRBJ1-1
v_gene: TRBV6-1
len: 13
d_gene: -
CDR3nt: TGTGCCAGCGGCACAGGTCTGAACACTGAAGCTTTCTTT
CDR3aa: CASGTGLNTEAFF

abundance: -
j_gene: TRBJ1-2
v_gene: TRBV20-1
len: 13
d_gene: -
CDR3nt: TGCAGTGCTACCAGGAACAGGGACTATGGCTACACCTTC
CDR3aa: CSATRNRDYGYTF

abundance: -
j_gene: TRBJ1-3
v_gene: TRBV15
len: 17
d_gene: TRBD1
CDR3nt: TGTGCCACCAGATTTGAGACGGCCGGGACAGCAGGAAACACCATATATTTT
CDR3aa: CATRFETAGTAGNTIYF

abundance: -
j_gene: TRBJ1-2
v_gene: TRBV7-7
len: 16
d_gene: -
CDR3nt: TGTGCTAGCAGCTTAGTACGCTTGGGGCGGCGGGATGGCTACACCTTC
CDR3aa: CASSLVRLGRRDGYTF

abundance: -
j_gene: TRBJ1-2
v_gene: TRBV20-1
len: 12
d_gene: -
CDR3nt: TGCAGTGCTAGGATCGGGGATCGTGGCTACACCTTC
CDR3aa: CSARIGDRGYTF

abundance: -
j_gene: TRBJ2-2
v_gene: TRBV10-3
len: 14
d_gene: -
CDR3nt: TGTGCCATCAGTGAGTCTTCGAACACCGGGGAGCTGTTTTTT
CDR3aa: CAISESSNTGELFF

abundance: few
j_gene: TRBJ2-7
v_gene: TRBV6-1
len: 12
d_gene: -
CDR3nt: TGTGCCAGCAGTGACAGTTCCTACGAGCAGTACTTC
CDR3aa: CASSDSSYEQYF

abundance: -
j_gene: TRBJ2-1
v_gene: TRBV6-1
len: 14
d_gene: -
CDR3nt: TGTGCCAGCAGCAAAGGACGGACCTACAATGAGCAGTTCTTC
CDR3aa: CASSKGRTYNEQFF

abundance: few
j_gene: TRBJ1-2
v_gene: TRBV11-2
len: 14
d_gene: -
CDR3nt: TGTGCCAGCAGCCCCGACACGGCTAACTATGGCTACACCTTC
CDR3aa: CASSPDTANYGYTF

abundance: few
j_gene: TRBJ1-1
v_gene: TRBV2
len: 12
d_gene: -
CDR3nt: TGTGCCAGCAGGGGGCAGAGTACTGAAGCTTTCTTT
CDR3aa: CASRGQSTEAFF

abundance: -
j_gene: TRBJ1-1
v_gene: TRBV19
len: 13
d_gene: TRBD1
CDR3nt: TGTGCCGCCTCGGACAGGGAGGGTTCTGAAGCTTTCTTT
CDR3aa: CAASDREGSEAFF

abundance: -
j_gene: TRBJ2-5
v_gene: TRBV18
len: 15
d_gene: TRBD2
CDR3nt: TGTGCCAGCTCCCCTAACGGGGGGGCGGAAGAGACCCAGTACTTC
CDR3aa: CASSPNGGAEETQYF

abundance: few
j_gene: TRBJ2-5
v_gene: TRBV12-3/TRBV12-4
len: 16
d_gene: TRBD2
CDR3nt: TGTGCCAGCAGGGACGGACTAGCGGGAGGCCAAGAGACCCAGTACTTC
CDR3aa: CASRDGLAGGQETQYF

abundance: -
j_gene: TRBJ2-1
v_gene: TRBV7-6
len: 19
d_gene: -
CDR3nt: TGTGCCAGCAGCTCGACTCCGGACCCGACCCCGAGCTCCTACAATGAGCAGTTCTTC
CDR3aa: CASSSTPDPTPSSYNEQFF

abundance: -
j_gene: TRBJ1-4
v_gene: TRBV20-1
len: 14
d_gene: -
CDR3nt: TGCAGTGCGAGCCAGGAGGCGACTAATGAAAAACTGTTTTTT
CDR3aa: CSASQEATNEKLFF

abundance: -
j_gene: TRBJ1-1
v_gene: TRBV5-4
len: 14
d_gene: -
CDR3nt: TGTGCCAGCAGCTTTGCGGTAGCGAACACTGAAGCTTTCTTT
CDR3aa: CASSFAVANTEAFF

abundance: -
j_gene: TRBJ2-1
v_gene: TRBV20-1
len: 14
d_gene: -
CDR3nt: TGCAGTGCTAGAGATACGTTACTCTACAATGAGCAGTTCTTC
CDR3aa: CSARDTLLYNEQFF

abundance: -
j_gene: TRBJ1-2
v_gene: TRBV6-1
len: 15
d_gene: TRBD1
CDR3nt: TGTGCCAGCAGCGAGAGAACCAGGGGGCCCTCAGGCTACACCTTC
CDR3aa: CASSERTRGPSGYTF

abundance: few
j_gene: TRBJ2-1
v_gene: TRBV20-1
len: 15
d_gene: TRBD1
CDR3nt: TGCAGTGCTAGGTTAGGGACAGGGGGCTACAATGAGCAGTTCTTC
CDR3aa: CSARLGTGGYNEQFF

abundance: few
j_gene: TRBJ1-1
v_gene: TRBV7-2
len: 14
d_gene: -
CDR3nt: TGTGCCAGCGGCCTTCGAGGGGGAGGAACTGAAGCTTTCTTT
CDR3aa: CASGLRGGGTEAFF

abundance: -
j_gene: TRBJ1-2
v_gene: TRBV19
len: 11
d_gene: -
CDR3nt: TGTGCCAGTAGTATCTGGCAGACCTACACCTTC
CDR3aa: CASSIWQTYTF

abundance: -
j_gene: TRBJ1-1
v_gene: TRBV2
len: 14
d_gene: -
CDR3nt: TGTGCCAGCAGTGAACGCAGGGCGTACACTGAAGCTTTCTTT
CDR3aa: CASSERRAYTEAFF

abundance: once
j_gene: TRBJ2-1
v_gene: TRBV18
len: 16
d_gene: TRBD2
CDR3nt: TGTGCCAGCTCACCACCGGCGGGAGGTGCCTACAATGAGCAGTTCTTC
CDR3aa: CASSPPAGGAYNEQFF

abundance: -
j_gene: TRBJ2-7
v_gene: TRBV2
len: 12
d_gene: -
CDR3nt: TGTGCCAGCAGTGGACAGGTTTACGAGCAGTACTTC
CDR3aa: CASSGQVYEQYF

abundance: -
j_gene: TRBJ1-1
v_gene: TRBV12-3/TRBV12-4
len: 11
d_gene: -
CDR3nt: TGTGCCAGCAGCAAGAACACTGAAGCTTTCTTT
CDR3aa: CASSKNTEAFF

abundance: few
j_gene: TRBJ1-5
v_gene: TRBV2
len: 16
d_gene: TRBD1
CDR3nt: TGTGCCAGCGGCCTAACACAGGGGGCTTACAATCAGCCCCAGCATTTT
CDR3aa: CASGLTQGAYNQPQHF

abundance: -
j_gene: TRBJ2-3
v_gene: TRBV24-1
len: 15
d_gene: TRBD2
CDR3nt: TGTGCCACCAGTGCCAGCGGGGGGCGGGGAGATACGCAGTATTTT
CDR3aa: CATSASGGRGDTQYF

abundance: -
j_gene: TRBJ2-1
v_gene: TRBV20-1
len: 15
d_gene: -
CDR3nt: TGCAGTGCTGGCAGCAGGTGGGAGTCATACAATGAGCAGTTCTTC
CDR3aa: CSAGSRWESYNEQFF

abundance: medium-sized
j_gene: TRBJ2-7
v_gene: TRBV30
len: 15
d_gene: -
CDR3nt: TGTGCCTGGGTTCCTACTTATGGGCAGGGTGGCGAGCAGTACTTC
CDR3aa: CAWVPTYGQGGEQYF

abundance: -
j_gene: TRBJ2-2
v_gene: TRBV27
len: 16
d_gene: TRBD2
CDR3nt: TGTGCCAGCAGTATCTATCTTGCGGGAGGTGACGGGGAGCTGTTTTTT
CDR3aa: CASSIYLAGGDGELFF

abundance: -
j_gene: TRBJ1-2
v_gene: TRBV4-2
len: 14
d_gene: -
CDR3nt: TGTGCCAGCAGCCAAGAGACAGTTAACTATGGCTACACCTTC
CDR3aa: CASSQETVNYGYTF

abundance: -
j_gene: TRBJ2-3
v_gene: TRBV7-3
len: 13
d_gene: -
CDR3nt: TGTGCCAGCAGCGCAGGGGCAGGAGATACGCAGTATTTT
CDR3aa: CASSAGAGDTQYF

abundance: -
j_gene: TRBJ2-7
v_gene: TRBV2
len: 15
d_gene: TRBD1
CDR3nt: TGTGCCAGCAGGGTGGGACAGGGGGCCTCCTACGAGCAGTACTTC
CDR3aa: CASRVGQGASYEQYF

abundance: -
j_gene: TRBJ1-2
v_gene: TRBV7-2
len: 15
d_gene: -
CDR3nt: TGTGCCAGCAGCCCGGGGCTTCGACGGGGCTATGGCTACACCTTC
CDR3aa: CASSPGLRRGYGYTF

abundance: -
j_gene: TRBJ2-1
v_gene: TRBV30
len: 13
d_gene: -
CDR3nt: TGTGCCTGGAGTGTCTACCTATACAATGAGCAGTTCTTC
CDR3aa: CAWSVYLYNEQFF

abundance: -
j_gene: TRBJ2-2
v_gene: TRBV5-1
len: 15
d_gene: -
CDR3nt: TGCGCCAGCAGCAGCAGGGGACAGAACACCGGGGAGCTGTTTTTT
CDR3aa: CASSSRGQNTGELFF

abundance: few
j_gene: TRBJ2-5
v_gene: TRBV20-1
len: 17
d_gene: TRBD2
CDR3nt: TGCAGTGCTAGTAATTGGCTAGCGGGAGAAAGCCAAGAGACCCAGTACTTC
CDR3aa: CSASNWLAGESQETQYF

abundance: -
j_gene: TRBJ1-1
v_gene: TRBV10-1
len: 15
d_gene: TRBD1
CDR3nt: TGCGCCAGCAGTGAGGACAGGGTGGAGAACACTGAAGCTTTCTTT
CDR3aa: CASSEDRVENTEAFF

abundance: few
j_gene: TRBJ1-1
v_gene: TRBV20-1
len: 12
d_gene: -
CDR3nt: TGCAGTGCTAGAGATCGAAACACTGAAGCTTTCTTT
CDR3aa: CSARDRNTEAFF

abundance: few
j_gene: TRBJ1-3
v_gene: TRBV15
len: 14
d_gene: -
CDR3nt: TGTGCCACCAGCAGAGGTGTCTCTGGAAACACCATATATTTT
CDR3aa: CATSRGVSGNTIYF

abundance: -
j_gene: TRBJ2-7
v_gene: TRBV18
len: 15
d_gene: -
CDR3nt: TGTGCCAGCTCCTTTTTAGAGGGGGGGCTTCGGGAGCAGTGCTTC
CDR3aa: CASSFLEGGLREQCF

abundance: -
j_gene: TRBJ2-7
v_gene: TRBV6-2/TRBV6-3
len: 19
d_gene: TRBD2
CDR3nt: TGTGCCAGCAGTTACTGGCCGGGACTAGCGGGGCCATTCTCCTACGAGCAGTACTTC
CDR3aa: CASSYWPGLAGPFSYEQYF

abundance: -
j_gene: TRBJ1-2
v_gene: TRBV6-1
len: 13
d_gene: -
CDR3nt: TGTGCCAGCAGGGGTAGGACGAACTATGGCTACACCTTC
CDR3aa: CASRGRTNYGYTF

abundance: few
j_gene: TRBJ2-2
v_gene: TRBV27
len: 15
d_gene: TRBD2
CDR3nt: TGTGCCAGCTCCCGGCTAGCGGGGATAATCGGGGAGCTGTTTTTT
CDR3aa: CASSRLAGIIGELFF

abundance: -
j_gene: TRBJ2-3
v_gene: TRBV6-1
len: 14
d_gene: -
CDR3nt: TGTGCCAGCACGGCGGGATATAGCACAGATACGCAGTATTTT
CDR3aa: CASTAGYSTDTQYF

abundance: -
j_gene: TRBJ1-4
v_gene: TRBV19
len: 14
d_gene: TRBD1
CDR3nt: TGTGCCAGTAGACCCGGGACAGGGGATGAAAAACTGTTTTTT
CDR3aa: CASRPGTGDEKLFF